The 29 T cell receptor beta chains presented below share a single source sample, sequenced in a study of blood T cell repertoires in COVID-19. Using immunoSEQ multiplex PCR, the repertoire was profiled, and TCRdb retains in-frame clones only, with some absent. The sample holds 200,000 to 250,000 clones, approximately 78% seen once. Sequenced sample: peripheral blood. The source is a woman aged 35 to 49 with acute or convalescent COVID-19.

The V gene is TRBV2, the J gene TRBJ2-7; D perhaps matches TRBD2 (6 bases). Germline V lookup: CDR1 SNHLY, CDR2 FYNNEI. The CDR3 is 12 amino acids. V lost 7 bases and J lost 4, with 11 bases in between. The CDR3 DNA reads TGTGCCAGCAATGGGGGGTTGTACGAGCAGTACTTC. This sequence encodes CASNGGLYEQYF.

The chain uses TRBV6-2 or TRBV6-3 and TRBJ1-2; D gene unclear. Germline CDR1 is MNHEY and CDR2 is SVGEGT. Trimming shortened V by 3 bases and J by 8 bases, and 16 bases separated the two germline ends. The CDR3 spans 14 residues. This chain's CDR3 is CASSYIGLFMGYTF. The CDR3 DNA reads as TGTGCCAGCAGTTATATCGGTCTTTTTATGGGCTACACCTTC.

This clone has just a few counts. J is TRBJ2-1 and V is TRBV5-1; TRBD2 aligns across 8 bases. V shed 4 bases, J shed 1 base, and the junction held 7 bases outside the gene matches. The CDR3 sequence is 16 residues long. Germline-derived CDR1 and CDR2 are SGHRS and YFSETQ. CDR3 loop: CASSLNSGESYNEQFF. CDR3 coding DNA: TGCGCCAGCAGCCTTAATAGCGGGGAGTCCTACAATGAGCAGTTCTTC.

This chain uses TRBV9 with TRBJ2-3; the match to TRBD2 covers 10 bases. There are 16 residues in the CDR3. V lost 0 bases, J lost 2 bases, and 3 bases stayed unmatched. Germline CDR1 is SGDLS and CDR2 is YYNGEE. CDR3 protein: CASSVASGGLTDTQYF. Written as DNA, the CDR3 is TGTGCCAGCAGCGTAGCTAGCGGGGGCCTCACAGATACGCAGTATTTT. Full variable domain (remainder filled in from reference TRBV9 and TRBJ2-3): DSGVTQTPKHLITATGQRVTLRCSPRSGDLSVYWYQQSLDQGLQFLIQYYNGEERAKGNILERFSAQQFPDLHSELNLSSLELGDSALYFCASSVASGGLTDTQYFGPGTRLTVL.

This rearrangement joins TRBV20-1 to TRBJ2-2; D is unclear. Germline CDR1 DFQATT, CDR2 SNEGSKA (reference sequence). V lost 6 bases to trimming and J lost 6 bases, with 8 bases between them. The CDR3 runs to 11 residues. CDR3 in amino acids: CSASRSGELFF. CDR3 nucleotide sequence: TGCAGTGCCAGCAGGTCCGGGGAGCTGTTTTTT.

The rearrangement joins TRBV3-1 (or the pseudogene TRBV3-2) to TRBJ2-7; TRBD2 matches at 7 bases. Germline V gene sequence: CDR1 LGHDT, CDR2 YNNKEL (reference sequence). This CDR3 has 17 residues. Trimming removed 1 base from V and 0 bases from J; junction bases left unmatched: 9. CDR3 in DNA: TGTGCCAGCAGCCAAGGGATGGGGCGGGGGAGCTCCTACGAGCAGTACTTC. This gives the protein CASSQGMGRGSSYEQYF.

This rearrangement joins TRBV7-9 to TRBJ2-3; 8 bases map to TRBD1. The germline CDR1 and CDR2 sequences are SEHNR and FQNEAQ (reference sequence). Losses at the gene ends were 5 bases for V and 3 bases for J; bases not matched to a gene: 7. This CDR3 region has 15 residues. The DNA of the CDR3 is TGTGCCAGCAGCCACGGACAGGGTGTAACAGATACGCAGTATTTT. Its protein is CASSHGQGVTDTQYF.

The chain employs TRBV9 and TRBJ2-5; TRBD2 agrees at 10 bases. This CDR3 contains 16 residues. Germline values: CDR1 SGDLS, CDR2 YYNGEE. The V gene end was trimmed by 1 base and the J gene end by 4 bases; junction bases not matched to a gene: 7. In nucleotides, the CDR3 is TGTGCCAGCAGCGTATTAGCGGGAGGTGGGACAGAGACCCAGTACTTC. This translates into CASSVLAGGGTETQYF.

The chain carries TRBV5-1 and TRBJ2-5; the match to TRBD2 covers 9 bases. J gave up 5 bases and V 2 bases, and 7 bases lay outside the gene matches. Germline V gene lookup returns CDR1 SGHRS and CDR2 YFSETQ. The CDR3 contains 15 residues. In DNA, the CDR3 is TGCGCCAGCAGCTTTTTTGCGGGAGGGGCGGAGACCCAGTACTTC. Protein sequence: CASSFFAGGAETQYF.

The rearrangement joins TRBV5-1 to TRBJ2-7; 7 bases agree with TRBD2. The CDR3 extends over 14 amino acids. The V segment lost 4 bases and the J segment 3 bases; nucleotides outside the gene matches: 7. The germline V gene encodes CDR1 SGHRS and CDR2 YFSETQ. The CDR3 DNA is TGCGCCAGCAGCGAGGGAGGGGTAGGCTACGAGCAGTACTTC. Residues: CASSEGGVGYEQYF.

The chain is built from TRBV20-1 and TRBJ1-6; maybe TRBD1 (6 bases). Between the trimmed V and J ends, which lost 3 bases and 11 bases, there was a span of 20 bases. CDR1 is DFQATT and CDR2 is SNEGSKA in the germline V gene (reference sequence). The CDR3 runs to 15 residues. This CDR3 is CSASLGGAEATPLHF. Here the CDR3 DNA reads TGCAGTGCTAGTTTAGGGGGGGCGGAGGCAACACCCCTCCACTTT.

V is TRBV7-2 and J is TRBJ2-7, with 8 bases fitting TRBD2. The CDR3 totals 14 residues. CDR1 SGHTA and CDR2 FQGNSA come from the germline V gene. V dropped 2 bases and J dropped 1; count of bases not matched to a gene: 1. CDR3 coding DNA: TGTGCCAGCAGCTTAACGGGGGGGTCCTACGAGCAGTACTTC. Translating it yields CASSLTGGSYEQYF.

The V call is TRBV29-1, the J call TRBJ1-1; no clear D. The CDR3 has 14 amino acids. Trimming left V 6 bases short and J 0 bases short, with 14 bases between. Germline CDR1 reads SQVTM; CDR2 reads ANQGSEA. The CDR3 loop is CSVVPRTMNTEAFF. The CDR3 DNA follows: TGCAGCGTGGTGCCCAGAACCATGAACACTGAAGCTTTCTTT.

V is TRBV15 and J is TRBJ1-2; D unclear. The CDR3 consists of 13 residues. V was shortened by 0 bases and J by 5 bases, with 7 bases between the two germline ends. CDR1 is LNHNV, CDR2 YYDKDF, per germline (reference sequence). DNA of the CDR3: TGTGCCACCAGCAGAGAAACCCTATATGGCTACACCTTC. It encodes CATSRETLYGYTF.

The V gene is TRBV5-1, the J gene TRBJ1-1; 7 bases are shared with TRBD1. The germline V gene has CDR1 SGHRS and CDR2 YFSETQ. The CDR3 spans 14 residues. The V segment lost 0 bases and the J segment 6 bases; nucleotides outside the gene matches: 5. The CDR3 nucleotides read TGCGCCAGCAGCTTGGAGACAGGGTTCTCTGAAGCTTTCTTT. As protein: CASSLETGFSEAFF.

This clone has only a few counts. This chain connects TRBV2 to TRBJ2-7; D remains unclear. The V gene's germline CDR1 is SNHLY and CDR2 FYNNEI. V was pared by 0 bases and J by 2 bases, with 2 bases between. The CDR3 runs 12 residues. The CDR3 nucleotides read TGTGCCAGCAGTGAAGCCGCCTACGAGCAGTACTTC. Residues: CASSEAAYEQYF.

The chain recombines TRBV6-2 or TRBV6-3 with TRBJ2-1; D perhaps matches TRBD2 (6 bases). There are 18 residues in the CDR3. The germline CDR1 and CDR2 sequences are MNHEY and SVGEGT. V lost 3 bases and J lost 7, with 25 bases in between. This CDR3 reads CASSYLLSTSRDRNEQFF. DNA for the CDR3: TGTGCCAGCAGTTATCTCCTTTCTACTAGCCGGGATCGGAATGAGCAGTTCTTC.

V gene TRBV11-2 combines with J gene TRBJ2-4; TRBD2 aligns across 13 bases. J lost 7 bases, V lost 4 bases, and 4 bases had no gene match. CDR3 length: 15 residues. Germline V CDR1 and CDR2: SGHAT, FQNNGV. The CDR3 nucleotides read TGTGCCAGCAGCTGGGAGACTAGCGGGAGGAACATTCAGTACTTC. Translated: CASSWETSGRNIQYF.

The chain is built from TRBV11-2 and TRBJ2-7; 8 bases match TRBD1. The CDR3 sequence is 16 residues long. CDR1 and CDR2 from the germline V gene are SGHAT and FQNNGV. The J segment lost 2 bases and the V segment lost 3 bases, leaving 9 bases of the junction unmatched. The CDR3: CASSFRFPGQAYEQYF. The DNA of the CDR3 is TGTGCCAGCAGCTTCCGTTTTCCGGGACAGGCCTACGAGCAGTACTTC.

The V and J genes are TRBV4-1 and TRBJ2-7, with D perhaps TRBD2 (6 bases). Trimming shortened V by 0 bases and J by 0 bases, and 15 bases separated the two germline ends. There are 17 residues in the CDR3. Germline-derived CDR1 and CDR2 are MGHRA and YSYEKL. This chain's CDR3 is CASSQEYGLATSYEQYF. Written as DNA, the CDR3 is TGCGCCAGCAGCCAAGAGTATGGGCTAGCGACCTCCTACGAGCAGTACTTC.

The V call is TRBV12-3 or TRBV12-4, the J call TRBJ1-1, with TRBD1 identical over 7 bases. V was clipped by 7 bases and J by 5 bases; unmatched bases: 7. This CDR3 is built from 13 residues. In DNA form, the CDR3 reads TGTGCCAGCAAAACGCCAGGGGGAACTGAAGCTTTCTTT. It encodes CASKTPGGTEAFF.

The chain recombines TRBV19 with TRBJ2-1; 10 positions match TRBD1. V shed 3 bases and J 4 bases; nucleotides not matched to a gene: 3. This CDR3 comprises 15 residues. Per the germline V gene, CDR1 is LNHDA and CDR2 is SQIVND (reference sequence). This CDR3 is CASSIRTGGYNEQFF. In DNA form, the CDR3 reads TGTGCCAGTAGTATCAGGACAGGGGGTTACAATGAGCAGTTCTTC.

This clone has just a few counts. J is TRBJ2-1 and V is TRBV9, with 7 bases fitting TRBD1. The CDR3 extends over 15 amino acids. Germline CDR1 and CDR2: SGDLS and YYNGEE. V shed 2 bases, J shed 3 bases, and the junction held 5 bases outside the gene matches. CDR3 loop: CASSVTGIYYNEQFF. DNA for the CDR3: TGTGCCAGCAGCGTGACAGGGATCTACTACAATGAGCAGTTCTTC.

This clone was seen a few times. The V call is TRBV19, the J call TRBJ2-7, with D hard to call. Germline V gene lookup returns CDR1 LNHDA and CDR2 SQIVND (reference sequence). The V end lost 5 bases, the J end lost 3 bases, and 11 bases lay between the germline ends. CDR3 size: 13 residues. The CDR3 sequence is CASSPQGDYEQYF. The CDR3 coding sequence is TGTGCCAGTAGTCCTCAAGGAGACTACGAGCAGTACTTC.

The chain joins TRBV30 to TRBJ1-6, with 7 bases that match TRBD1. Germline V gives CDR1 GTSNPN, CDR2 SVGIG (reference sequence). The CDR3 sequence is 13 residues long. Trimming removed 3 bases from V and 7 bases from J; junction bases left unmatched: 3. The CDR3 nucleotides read TGTGCCTGGAGGGGGGACAGAAATTCACCCCTCCACTTT. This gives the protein CAWRGDRNSPLHF.

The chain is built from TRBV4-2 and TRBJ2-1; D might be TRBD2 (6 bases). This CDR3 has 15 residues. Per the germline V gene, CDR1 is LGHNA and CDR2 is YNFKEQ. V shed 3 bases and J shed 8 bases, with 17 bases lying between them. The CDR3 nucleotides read TGTGCCAGCAGCCATACCTCGGGACTTGGGGATGAGCAGTTCTTC. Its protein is CASSHTSGLGDEQFF.

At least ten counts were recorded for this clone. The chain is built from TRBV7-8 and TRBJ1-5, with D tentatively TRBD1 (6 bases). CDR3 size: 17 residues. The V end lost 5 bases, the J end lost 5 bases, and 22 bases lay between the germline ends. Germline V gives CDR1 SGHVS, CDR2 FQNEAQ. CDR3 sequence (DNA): TGTGCCAGCAGCGCCCGACAGGTTCCCTGGAGCCATCAGCCCCAGCATTTT. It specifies CASSARQVPWSHQPQHF.

CDR3 DNA: TGTGCCACCGAAGGGGGCACTGAAGCTTTCTTT. Translated, it gives CATEGGTEAFF. V usage is TRBV13 and J usage is TRBJ1-1; possible D gene TRBD1, 6 bases. The CDR3 is 11 amino acids. The germline V and J ends were trimmed by 10 bases and 4 bases, with 10 bases remaining between them. Per the germline V gene, CDR1 is PRHDT and CDR2 is FYEKMQ (reference sequence).

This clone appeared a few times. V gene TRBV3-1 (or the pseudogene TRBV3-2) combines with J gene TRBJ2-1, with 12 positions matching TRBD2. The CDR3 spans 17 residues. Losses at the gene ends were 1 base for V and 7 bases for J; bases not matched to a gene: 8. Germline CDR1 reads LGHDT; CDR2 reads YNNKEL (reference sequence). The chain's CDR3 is CASSQALTSGGSNEQFF. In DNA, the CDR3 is TGTGCCAGCAGCCAAGCCCTAACTAGCGGGGGGTCGAATGAGCAGTTCTTC.